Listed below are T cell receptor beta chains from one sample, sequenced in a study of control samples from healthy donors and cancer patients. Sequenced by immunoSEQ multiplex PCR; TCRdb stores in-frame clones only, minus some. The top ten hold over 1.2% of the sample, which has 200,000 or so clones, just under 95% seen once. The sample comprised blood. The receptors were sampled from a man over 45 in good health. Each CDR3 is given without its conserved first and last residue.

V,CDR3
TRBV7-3,ASGASGTDTQY
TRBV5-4,ASSSPGSPLH
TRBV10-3,AISERQGPGNTIY
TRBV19,ASSFDRGVGKQF
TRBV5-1,ASSHTSGGTSEQF
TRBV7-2,ASSRTSGGAETQY
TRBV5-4,ASSSGLAGGNEQF
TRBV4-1,ASSPMDRGEAF
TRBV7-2,ASSPPGQPQH
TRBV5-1,ASSLLGLGNTGELF
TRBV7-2,ASSLTGTTDNEQF
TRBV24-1,ATSDLGRDSYNEQF
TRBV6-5,ASQDVLSNEKLF
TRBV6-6,ASSLGRDTQY
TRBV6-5,ASNRDQPQH
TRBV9,ASSALTGRRNTGELF
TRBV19,ASSTGRPSGANVLT
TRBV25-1,ASSERGTGIYGYT
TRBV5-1,ASSFTGQGSNEQF
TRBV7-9,ASSSPAGGTGNTIY
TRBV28,ASRPPGTHYEQY
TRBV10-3,AISAGQGGTDTQY
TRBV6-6,ASSYGQLYGYT
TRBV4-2,ASSERTDEAF
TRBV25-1,ASAGQGDQPQH
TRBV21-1,ASTQPGLEIEQY
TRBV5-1,ASSPRTEVGNTIY
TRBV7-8,ASSLNNSPLH
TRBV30,AWRGGQTPGYT
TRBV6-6,ASSPTQGGKTQY
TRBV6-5,ASRTLAGTEAF
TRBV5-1,ASSLGTSGVETQY
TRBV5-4,ASSLPGTAGGELF
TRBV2,AGFGFGSGELF
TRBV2,ASSEAVGIGQY
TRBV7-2,ASSPGGSYNSPLH
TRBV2,ASSEAGASANTGELF
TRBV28,ASSLMGTEAF
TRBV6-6,ASKEVLGDNSPLH
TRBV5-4,ASSFRQSNSPLH
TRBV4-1,ASSQDRNSYNEQF
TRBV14,ASSRDRGMITF
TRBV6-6,ASIPGGLAKNIQY
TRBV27,ASTPGGPKWDEQF
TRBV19,ASSTQSSTGYAYGYT